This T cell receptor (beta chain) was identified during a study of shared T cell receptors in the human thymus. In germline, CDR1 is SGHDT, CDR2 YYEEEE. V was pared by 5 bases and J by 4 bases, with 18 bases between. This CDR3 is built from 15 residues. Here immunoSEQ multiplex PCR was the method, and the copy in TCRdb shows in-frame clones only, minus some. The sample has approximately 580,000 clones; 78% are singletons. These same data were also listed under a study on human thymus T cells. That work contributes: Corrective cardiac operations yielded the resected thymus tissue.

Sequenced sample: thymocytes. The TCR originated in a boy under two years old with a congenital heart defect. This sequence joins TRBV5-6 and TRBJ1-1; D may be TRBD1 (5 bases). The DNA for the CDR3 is TGTGCCAGCAGGCGCCGCGGGGGAGAGGTCACTGAAGCTTTCTTT. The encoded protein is CASRRRGGEVTEAFF. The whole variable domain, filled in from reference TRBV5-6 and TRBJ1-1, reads DAGVTQSPTHLIKTRGQQVTLRCSPKSGHDTVSWYQQALGQGPQFIFQYYEEEERQRGNFPDRFSGHQFPNYSSELNVNALLLGDSALYLCASRRRGGEVTEAFFGQGTRLTVV.